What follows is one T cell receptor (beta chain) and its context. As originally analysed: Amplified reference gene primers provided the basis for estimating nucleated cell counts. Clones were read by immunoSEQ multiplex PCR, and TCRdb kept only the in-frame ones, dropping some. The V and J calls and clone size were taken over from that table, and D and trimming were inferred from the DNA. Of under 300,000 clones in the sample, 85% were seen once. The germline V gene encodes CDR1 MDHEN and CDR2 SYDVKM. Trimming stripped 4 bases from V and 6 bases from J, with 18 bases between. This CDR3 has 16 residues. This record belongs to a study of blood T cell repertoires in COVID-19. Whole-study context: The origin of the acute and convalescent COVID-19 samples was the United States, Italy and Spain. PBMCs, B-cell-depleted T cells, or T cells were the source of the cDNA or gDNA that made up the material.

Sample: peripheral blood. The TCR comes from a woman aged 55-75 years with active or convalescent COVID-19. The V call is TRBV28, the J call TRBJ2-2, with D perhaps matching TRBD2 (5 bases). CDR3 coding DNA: TGTGCCAGCAGTTGGGAAGAGGCGGGTAGCGCCGGGGAGCTGTTTTTT. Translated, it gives CASSWEEAGSAGELFF. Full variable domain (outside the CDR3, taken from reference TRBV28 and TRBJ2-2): DVKVTQSSRYLVKRTGEKVFLECVQDMDHENMFWYRQDPGLGLRLIYFSYDVKMKEKGDIPEGYSVSREKKERFSLILESASTNQTSMYLCASSWEEAGSAGELFFGEGSRLTVL.